Presented here are 2 T cell receptor beta chains from one specimen sequenced in a study of blood T cell repertoires in COVID-19. Produced via immunoSEQ multiplex PCR; TCRdb's table is partial and in-frame only. There are hundreds of thousands of clones in the sample; 85% occur only once, and about 2% lies in the top ten. Sequencing was done on a sample of PBMCs or T cells enriched from blood (not recorded which). These receptors all stem from a woman between 25 and 40 years old who had been exposed to COVID-19.

The count of this clone is one. The chain employs TRBV27 and TRBJ2-6, with TRBD1 matching 11 bases. V gave up 10 bases and J gave up 0 bases; unmatched junction bases: 17. Per the germline V gene, CDR1 is MNHEY and CDR2 is SMNVEV (reference sequence). The length of the CDR3 is 20 residues. CDR3 sequence reads: CATANHWWGTGGSGANVLTF. CDR3 in DNA: TGTGCCACCGCAAACCACTGGTGGGGGACAGGGGGCTCTGGGGCCAACGTCCTGACTTTC.

The chain combines TRBV28 with TRBJ1-1, with TRBD1 identical over 8 bases. Germline V gives CDR1 MDHEN, CDR2 SYDVKM. This CDR3 has 12 amino acids. After removal of 6 bases from V and 9 bases from J, the junction contained 6 bases not matched to a gene. CDR3 residues: CASSGQGLKAFF. The CDR3 bases are TGTGCCAGCAGCGGACAGGGTTTGAAAGCTTTCTTT.